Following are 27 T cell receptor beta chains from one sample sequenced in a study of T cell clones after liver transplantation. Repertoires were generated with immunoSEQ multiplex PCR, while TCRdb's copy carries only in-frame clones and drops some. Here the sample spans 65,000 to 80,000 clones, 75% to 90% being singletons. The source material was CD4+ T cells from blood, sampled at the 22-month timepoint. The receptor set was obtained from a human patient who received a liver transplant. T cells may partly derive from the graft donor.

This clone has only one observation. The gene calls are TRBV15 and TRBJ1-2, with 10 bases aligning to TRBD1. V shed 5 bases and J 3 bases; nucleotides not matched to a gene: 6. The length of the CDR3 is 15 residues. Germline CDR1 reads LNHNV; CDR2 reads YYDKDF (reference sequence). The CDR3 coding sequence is TGTGCCACCAGCCCAGAGGACAGGGGGTACTATGGCTACACCTTC. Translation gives CATSPEDRGYYGYTF.

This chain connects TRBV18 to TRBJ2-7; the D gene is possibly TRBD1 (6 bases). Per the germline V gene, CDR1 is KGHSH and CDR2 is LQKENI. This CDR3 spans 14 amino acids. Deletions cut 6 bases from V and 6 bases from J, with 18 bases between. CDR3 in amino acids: CASSGQGPGSEQYF. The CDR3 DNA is TGTGCCAGCTCGGGTCAGGGGCCCGGCTCCGAGCAGTACTTC.

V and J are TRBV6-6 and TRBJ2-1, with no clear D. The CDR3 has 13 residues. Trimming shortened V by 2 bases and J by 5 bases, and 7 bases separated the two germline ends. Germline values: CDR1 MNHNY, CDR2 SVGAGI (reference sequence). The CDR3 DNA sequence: TGTGCCAGCAGTTACGTCTCAGACAATGAGCAGTTCTTC. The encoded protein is CASSYVSDNEQFF.

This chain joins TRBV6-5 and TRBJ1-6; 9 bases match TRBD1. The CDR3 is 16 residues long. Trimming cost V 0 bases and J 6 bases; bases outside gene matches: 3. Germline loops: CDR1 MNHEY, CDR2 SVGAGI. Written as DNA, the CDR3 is TGTGCCAGCAGTTACTCTATGGGACAGGGTAATTCACCCCTCCACTTT. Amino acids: CASSYSMGQGNSPLHF.

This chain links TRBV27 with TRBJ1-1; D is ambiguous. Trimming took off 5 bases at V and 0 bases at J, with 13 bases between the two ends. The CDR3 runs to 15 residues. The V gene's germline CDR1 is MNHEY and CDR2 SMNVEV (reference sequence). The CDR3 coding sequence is TGTGCCAGCAGTCGCAACAGAGTACTGAACACTGAAGCTTTCTTT. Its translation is CASSRNRVLNTEAFF.

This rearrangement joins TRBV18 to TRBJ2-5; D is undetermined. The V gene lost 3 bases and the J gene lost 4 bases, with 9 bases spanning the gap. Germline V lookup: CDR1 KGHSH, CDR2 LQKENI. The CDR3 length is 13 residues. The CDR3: CASSPLERETQYF. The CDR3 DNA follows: TGTGCCAGCTCACCGCTAGAGCGAGAGACCCAGTACTTC.

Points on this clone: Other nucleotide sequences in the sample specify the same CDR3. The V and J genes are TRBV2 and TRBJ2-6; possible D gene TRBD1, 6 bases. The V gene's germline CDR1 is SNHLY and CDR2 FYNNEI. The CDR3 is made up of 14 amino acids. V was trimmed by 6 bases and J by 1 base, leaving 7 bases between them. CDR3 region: CASSTGSGANVLTF. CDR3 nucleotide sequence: TGTGCCAGCAGCACAGGGTCTGGGGCCAACGTCCTGACTTTC.

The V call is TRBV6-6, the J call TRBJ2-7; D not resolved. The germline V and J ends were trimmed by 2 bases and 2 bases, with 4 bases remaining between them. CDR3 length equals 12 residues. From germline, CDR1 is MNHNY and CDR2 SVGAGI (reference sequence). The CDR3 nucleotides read TGTGCCAGCAGTTACCTGGCCTACGAGCAGTACTTC. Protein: CASSYLAYEQYF.

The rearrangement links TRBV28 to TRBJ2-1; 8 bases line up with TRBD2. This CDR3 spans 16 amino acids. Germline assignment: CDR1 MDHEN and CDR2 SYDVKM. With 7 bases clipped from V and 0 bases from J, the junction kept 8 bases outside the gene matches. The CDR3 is CASNGREASSYNEQFF. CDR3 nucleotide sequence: TGTGCCAGCAATGGGCGGGAGGCCAGCTCCTACAATGAGCAGTTCTTC.

The CDR3 region has the DNA TGTGCCAGCAGGCCGGGATTTAACACTGAAGCTTTCTTT. This encodes CASRPGFNTEAFF. This rearrangement joins TRBV6-5 to TRBJ1-1; D gene uncertain. This CDR3 region has 13 residues. In germline, CDR1 is MNHEY, CDR2 SVGAGI. Trimming removed 6 bases at V and 2 bases at J, with 10 bases between.

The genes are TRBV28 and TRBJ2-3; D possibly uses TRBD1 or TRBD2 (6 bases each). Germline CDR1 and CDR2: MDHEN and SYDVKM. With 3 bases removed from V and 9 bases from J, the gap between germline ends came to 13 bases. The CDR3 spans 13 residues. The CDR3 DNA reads TGTGCCAGCAGTTTGACGGGGGCCATGACGCAGTATTTT. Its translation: CASSLTGAMTQYF.

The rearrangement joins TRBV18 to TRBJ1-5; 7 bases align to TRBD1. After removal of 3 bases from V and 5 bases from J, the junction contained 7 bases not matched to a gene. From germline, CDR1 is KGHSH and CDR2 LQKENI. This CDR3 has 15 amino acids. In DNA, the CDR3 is TGTGCCAGCTCACCTCAGGGGGACCGAGATCAGCCCCAGCATTTT. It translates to CASSPQGDRDQPQHF.

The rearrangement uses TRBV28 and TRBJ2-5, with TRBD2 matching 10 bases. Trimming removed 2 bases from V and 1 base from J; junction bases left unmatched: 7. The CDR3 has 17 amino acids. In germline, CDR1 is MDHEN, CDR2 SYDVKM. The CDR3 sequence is CASSLTRTSGVQETQYF. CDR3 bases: TGTGCCAGCAGTTTAACTCGAACTAGCGGGGTCCAAGAGACCCAGTACTTC. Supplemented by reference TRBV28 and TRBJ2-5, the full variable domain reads DVKVTQSSRYLVKRTGEKVFLECVQDMDHENMFWYRQDPGLGLRLIYFSYDVKMKEKGDIPEGYSVSREKKERFSLILESASTNQTSMYLCASSLTRTSGVQETQYFGPGTRLLVL.

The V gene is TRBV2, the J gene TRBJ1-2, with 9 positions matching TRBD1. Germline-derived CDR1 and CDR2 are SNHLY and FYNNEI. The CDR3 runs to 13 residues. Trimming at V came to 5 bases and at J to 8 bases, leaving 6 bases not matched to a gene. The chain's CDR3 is CASSRDRVGGYTF. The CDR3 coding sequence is TGTGCCAGCAGTCGGGACAGGGTAGGAGGCTACACCTTC.

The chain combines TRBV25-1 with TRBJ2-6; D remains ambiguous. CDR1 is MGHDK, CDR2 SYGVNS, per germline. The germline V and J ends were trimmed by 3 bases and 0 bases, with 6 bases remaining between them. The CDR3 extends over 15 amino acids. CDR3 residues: CASSDQASGANVLTF. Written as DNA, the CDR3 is TGTGCCAGCAGTGACCAAGCCTCTGGGGCCAACGTCCTGACTTTC.

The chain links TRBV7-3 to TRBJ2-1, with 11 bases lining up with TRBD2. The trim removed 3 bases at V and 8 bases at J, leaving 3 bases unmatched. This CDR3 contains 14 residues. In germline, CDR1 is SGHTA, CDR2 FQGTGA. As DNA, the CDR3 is TGTGCCAGCAGCTTGAGGGGACTAGCGGATGAGCAGTTCTTC. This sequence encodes CASSLRGLADEQFF. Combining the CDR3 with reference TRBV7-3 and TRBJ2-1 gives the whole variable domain GAGVSQTPSNKVTEKGKYVELRCDPISGHTALYWYRQSLGQGPEFLIYFQGTGAADDSGLPNDRFFAVRPEGSVSTLKIQRTERGDSAVYLCASSLRGLADEQFFGPGTRLTVL.

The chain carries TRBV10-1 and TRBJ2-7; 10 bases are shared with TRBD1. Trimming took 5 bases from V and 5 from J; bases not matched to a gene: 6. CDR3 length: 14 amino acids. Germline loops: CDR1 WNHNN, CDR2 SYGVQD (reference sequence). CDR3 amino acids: CASSNRDRGNEQYF. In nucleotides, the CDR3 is TGCGCCAGCAGTAACCGGGACAGGGGTAACGAGCAGTACTTC.

The CDR3 sequence is CASSSVALYTEAFF. The CDR3 nucleotides are TGTGCCAGCAGCTCCGTCGCCCTGTATACTGAAGCTTTCTTT. The genes are TRBV11-2 and TRBJ1-1, with D unresolved. The germline V gene encodes CDR1 SGHAT and CDR2 FQNNGV. CDR3 length: 14 amino acids. The V and J ends lost 4 bases and 5 bases respectively, with 14 bases between them.

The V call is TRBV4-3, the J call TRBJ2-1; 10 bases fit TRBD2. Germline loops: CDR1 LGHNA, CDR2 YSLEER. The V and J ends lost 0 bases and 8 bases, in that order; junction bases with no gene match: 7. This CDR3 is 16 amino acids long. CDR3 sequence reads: CASSQDTSGVGYEQFF. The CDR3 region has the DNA TGCGCCAGCAGCCAAGACACTAGCGGGGTTGGCTATGAGCAGTTCTTC.

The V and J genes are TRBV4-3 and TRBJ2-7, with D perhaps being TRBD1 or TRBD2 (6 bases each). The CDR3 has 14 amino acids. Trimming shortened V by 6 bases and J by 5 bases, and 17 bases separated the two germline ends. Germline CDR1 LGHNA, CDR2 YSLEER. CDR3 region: CASSRGVPGNEQYF. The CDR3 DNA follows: TGCGCCAGCAGTAGGGGGGTTCCCGGTAACGAGCAGTACTTC.

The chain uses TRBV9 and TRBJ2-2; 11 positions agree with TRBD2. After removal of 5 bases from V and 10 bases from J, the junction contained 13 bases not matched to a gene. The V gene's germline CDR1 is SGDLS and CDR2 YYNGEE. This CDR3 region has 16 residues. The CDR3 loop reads CASRRELAGVEEELFF. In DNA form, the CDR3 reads TGTGCCAGCAGAAGGGAACTAGCGGGAGTTGAGGAGGAGCTGTTTTTT.

The CDR3 DNA sequence: TGTGCCAGCAGCTTAGCGGGGGGGAACACCGGGGAGCTGTTTTTT. This translates into CASSLAGGNTGELFF. This rearrangement joins TRBV7-2 to TRBJ2-2; maybe TRBD2 (6 bases). The V gene lost 0 bases and the J gene lost 1 base, with 6 bases spanning the gap. Germline V gives CDR1 SGHTA, CDR2 FQGNSA. The CDR3 extends over 15 amino acids.

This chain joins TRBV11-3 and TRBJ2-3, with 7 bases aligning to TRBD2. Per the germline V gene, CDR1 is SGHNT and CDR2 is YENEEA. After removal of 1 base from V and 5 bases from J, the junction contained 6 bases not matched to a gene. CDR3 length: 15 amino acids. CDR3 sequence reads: CASSLGGRVLDTQYF. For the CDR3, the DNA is TGTGCCAGCAGCTTAGGGGGGAGGGTCCTAGATACGCAGTATTTT.

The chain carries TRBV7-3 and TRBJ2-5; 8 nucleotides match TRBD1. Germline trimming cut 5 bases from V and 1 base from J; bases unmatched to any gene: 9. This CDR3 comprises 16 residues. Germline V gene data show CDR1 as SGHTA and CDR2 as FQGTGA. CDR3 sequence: CASSARDRRFQETQYF. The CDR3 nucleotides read TGTGCCAGCAGCGCCCGGGACAGGAGGTTCCAAGAGACCCAGTACTTC.

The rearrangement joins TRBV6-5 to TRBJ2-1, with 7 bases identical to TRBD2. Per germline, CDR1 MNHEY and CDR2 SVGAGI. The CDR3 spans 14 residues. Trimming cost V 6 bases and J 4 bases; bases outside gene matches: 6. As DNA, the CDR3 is TGTGCCAGCAGACTAACTAGCGATTACAATGAGCAGTTCTTC. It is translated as CASRLTSDYNEQFF.

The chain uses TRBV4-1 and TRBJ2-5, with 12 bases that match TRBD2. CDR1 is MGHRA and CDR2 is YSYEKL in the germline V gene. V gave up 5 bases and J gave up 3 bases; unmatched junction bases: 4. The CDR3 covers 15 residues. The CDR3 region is CASSRLAGVKETQYF. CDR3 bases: TGCGCCAGCAGCAGACTAGCGGGGGTTAAAGAGACCCAGTACTTC.

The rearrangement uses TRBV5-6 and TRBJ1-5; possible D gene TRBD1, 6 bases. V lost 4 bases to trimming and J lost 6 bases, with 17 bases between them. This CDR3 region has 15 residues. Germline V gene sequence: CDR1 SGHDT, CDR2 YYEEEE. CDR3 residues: CASSPRPGAFQPQHF. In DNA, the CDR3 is TGTGCCAGCAGCCCCCGTCCAGGGGCTTTTCAGCCCCAGCATTTT.